This T cell receptor (beta chain) was profiled in a study of blood T cells in healthy people across ages. A second PCR, run for roughly 7 to 12 cycles, used a sample-barcoded 5' primer plus a J-beta primer mix. TCRdb reprocessed the 5' RACE reads with MiXCR, giving one entry per CDR3 protein. The profile shows roughly 900,000 distinct CDR3 sequences, about 28% of them singletons. V lost 7 bases to trimming and J lost 5 bases; unmatched junction nucleotides: 7. This CDR3 comprises 13 residues. The germline V gene has CDR1 MGHRA and CDR2 YSYEKL. This clonotype was detected many times. This chain joins TRBV4-1 and TRBJ2-5; 7 nucleotides align to TRBD2. The sequencing sample was made of blood. This clonotype originated in a woman over 75 in good health. CDR3 in amino acids: CASTLRRGETQYF. DNA for the CDR3: TGCGCCAGCACCCTAAGGCGGGGGGAGACCCAGTACTTC.